The next 2 T cell receptor beta chains were all read from a single sample in a study of PD-1 blockade in classical Hodgkin lymphoma. The assay was immunoSEQ multiplex PCR, and TCRdb's table has in-frame clones only and misses some. The table has more than 85,000 clones, approximately 89% seen once. Specified time point: cycle 4 day 1 (C4D1), after 5 to 7 weeks of nivolumab. Relapse was seen in all patients after autologous stem cell transplantation, and brentuximab vedotin exposure was variable. The sequencing here drew on peripheral blood mononuclear cells (PBMCs), taken before the fourth cycle of nivolumab. These receptors were collected from a human donor with classical Hodgkin lymphoma.

This rearrangement joins TRBV2 to TRBJ2-1; D possibly matches TRBD1 or TRBD2 (6 bases each). V gave up 3 bases and J gave up 9 bases, with 18 bases separating them. The CDR3 contains 15 residues. Germline V gene lookup returns CDR1 SNHLY and CDR2 FYNNEI. In nucleotides, the CDR3 is TGTGCCAGCAGTGAGGAGGGGGTCGCTTCCTCTGAGCAGTTCTTC. It encodes CASSEEGVASSEQFF.

Details on this clone: The same CDR3 arises from other DNA sequences in this sample as well. V is TRBV5-4 and J is TRBJ2-2, with D perhaps matching TRBD2 (5 bases). This CDR3 has 16 amino acids. In germline, CDR1 is SGHNT, CDR2 YYREEE (reference sequence). The V gene lost 0 bases and the J gene lost 4 bases, with 13 bases spanning the gap. The DNA for the CDR3 is TGTGCCAGCAGCTTGGGTCCGGTACGGGGCACCGGGGAGCTGTTTTTT. Translation: CASSLGPVRGTGELFF.